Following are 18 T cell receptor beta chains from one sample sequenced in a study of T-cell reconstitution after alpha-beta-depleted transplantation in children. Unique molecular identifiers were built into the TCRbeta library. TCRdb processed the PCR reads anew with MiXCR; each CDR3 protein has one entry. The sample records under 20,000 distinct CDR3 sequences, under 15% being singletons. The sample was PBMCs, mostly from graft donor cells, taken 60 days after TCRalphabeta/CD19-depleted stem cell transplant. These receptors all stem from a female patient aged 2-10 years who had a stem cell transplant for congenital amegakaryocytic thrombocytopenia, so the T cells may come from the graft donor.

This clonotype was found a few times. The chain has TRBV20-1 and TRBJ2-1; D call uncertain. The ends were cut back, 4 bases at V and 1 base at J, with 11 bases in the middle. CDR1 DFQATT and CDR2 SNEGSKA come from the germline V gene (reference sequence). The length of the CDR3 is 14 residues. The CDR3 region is CSATDLASYNEQFF. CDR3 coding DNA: TGCAGTGCTACCGACTTGGCGTCCTACAATGAGCAGTTCTTC.

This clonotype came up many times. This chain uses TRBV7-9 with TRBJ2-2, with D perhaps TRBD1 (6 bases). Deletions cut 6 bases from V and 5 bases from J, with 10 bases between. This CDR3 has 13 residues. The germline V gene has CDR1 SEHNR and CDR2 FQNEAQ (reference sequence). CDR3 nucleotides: TGTGCCAGCAGTCCAGGGGAGACCGGGGAGCTGTTTTTT. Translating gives CASSPGETGELFF.

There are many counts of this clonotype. CDR3 sequence (DNA): TGTGCCAGCACCTTTGCGGGACAGGGGGGGCTCAGCTATGGCTACACCTTC. Translating gives CASTFAGQGGLSYGYTF. The rearrangement joins TRBV3-1 to TRBJ1-2; 11 bases are shared with TRBD1. Trimming removed 7 bases from V and 4 bases from J; junction bases left unmatched: 14. Germline V gene data show CDR1 as LGHDT and CDR2 as YNNKEL (reference sequence). CDR3 length: 17 amino acids.

The CDR3 coding sequence is TGCGCCATGGCCAAGGGACAGGATAATTCACCCCTCCACTTT. Protein product: CAMAKGQDNSPLHF. The V and J genes are TRBV10-1 and TRBJ1-6; 8 bases agree with TRBD1. The CDR3 runs 14 residues. The V and J ends lost 10 bases and 5 bases, in that order; junction bases with no gene match: 7. Germline V lookup: CDR1 WNHNN, CDR2 SYGVQD (reference sequence).

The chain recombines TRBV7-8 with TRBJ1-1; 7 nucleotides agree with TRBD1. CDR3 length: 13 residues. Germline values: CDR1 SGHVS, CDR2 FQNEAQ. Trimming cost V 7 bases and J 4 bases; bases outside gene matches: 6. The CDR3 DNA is TGTGCCAGCATCCGGGACAGAGGCACTGAAGCTTTCTTT. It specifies CASIRDRGTEAFF.

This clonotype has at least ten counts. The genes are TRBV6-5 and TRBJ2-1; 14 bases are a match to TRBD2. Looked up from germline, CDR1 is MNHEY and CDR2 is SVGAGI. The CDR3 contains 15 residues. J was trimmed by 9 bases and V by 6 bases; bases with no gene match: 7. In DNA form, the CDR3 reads TGTGCCAGCAGGGCGGGACTAGCGGGAGATGGTGAGCAGTTCTTC. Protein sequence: CASRAGLAGDGEQFF.

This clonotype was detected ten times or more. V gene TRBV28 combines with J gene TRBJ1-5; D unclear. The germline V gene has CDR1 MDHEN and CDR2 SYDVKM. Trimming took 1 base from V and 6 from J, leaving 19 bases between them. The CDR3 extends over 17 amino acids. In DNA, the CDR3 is TGTGCCAGCAGTTTATCCACCCTGTGGGTCGAGGTTCAGCCCCAGCATTTT. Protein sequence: CASSLSTLWVEVQPQHF.

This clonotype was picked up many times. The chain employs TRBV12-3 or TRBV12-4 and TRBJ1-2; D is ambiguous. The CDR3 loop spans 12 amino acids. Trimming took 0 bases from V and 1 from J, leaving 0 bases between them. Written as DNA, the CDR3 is TGTGCCAGCAGTTTAGCTAACTATGGCTACACCTTC. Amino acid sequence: CASSLANYGYTF.

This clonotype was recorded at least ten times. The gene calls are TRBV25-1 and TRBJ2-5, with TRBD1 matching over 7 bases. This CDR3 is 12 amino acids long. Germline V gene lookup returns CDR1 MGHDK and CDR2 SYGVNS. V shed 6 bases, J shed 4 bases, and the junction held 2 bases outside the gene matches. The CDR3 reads CASSDRVETQYF. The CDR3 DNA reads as TGTGCCAGCAGCGACAGGGTAGAGACCCAGTACTTC.

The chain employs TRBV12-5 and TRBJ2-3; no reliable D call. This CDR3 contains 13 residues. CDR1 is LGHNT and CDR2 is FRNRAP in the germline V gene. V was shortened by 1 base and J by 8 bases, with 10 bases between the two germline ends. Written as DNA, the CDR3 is TGTGCTAGTGGTTTGGAAATCGAACGTACGCAGTATTTT. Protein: CASGLEIERTQYF.

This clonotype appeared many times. The CDR3 reads CSARDSRAGELFF. The CDR3 DNA follows: TGCAGTGCTAGAGACTCCCGCGCCGGGGAGCTGTTTTTT. The chain is built from TRBV20-1 and TRBJ2-2; unclear D gene. The CDR3 is 13 amino acids. Germline CDR1 and CDR2: DFQATT and SNEGSKA (reference sequence). The germline V and J ends were trimmed by 0 bases and 6 bases, with 8 bases remaining between them.

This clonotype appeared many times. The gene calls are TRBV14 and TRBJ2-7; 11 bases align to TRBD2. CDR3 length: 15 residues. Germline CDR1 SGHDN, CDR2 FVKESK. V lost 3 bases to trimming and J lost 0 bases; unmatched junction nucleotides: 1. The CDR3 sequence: CASSHGTSGSYEQYF. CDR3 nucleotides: TGTGCCAGCAGCCATGGGACTAGCGGCTCCTACGAGCAGTACTTC.

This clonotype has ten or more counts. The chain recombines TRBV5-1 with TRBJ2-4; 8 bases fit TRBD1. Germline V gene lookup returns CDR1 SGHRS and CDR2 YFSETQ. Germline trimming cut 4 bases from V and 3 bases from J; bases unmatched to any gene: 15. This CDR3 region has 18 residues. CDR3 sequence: CASSSYRDRSEGKNIQYF. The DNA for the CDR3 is TGCGCCAGCAGCAGCTACCGGGACAGGTCTGAGGGCAAAAACATTCAGTACTTC. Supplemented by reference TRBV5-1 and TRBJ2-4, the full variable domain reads KAGVTQTPRYLIKTRGQQVTLSCSPISGHRSVSWYQQTPGQGLQFLFEYFSETQRNKGNFPGRFSGRQFSNSRSEMNVSTLELGDSALYLCASSSYRDRSEGKNIQYFGAGTRLSVL.

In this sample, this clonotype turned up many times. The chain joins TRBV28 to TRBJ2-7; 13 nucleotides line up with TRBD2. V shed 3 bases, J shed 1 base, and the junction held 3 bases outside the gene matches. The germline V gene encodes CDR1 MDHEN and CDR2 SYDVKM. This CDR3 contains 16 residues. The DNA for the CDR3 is TGTGCCAGCAGTTTTGGACTAGCGGGGGCGTCCTACGAGCAGTACTTC. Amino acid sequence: CASSFGLAGASYEQYF.

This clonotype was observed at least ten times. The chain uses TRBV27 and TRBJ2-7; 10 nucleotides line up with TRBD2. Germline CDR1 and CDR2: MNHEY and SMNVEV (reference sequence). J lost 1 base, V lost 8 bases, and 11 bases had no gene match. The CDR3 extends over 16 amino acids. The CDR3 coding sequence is TGTGCCAGCCGTCCCCTACTAGCGGGGTTATCCTACGAGCAGTACTTC. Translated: CASRPLLAGLSYEQYF.

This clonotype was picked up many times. The CDR3 DNA reads TGTGCCAGCAGCGGGACTAGCGGGAGATACGAGCAGTACTTC. It is translated as CASSGTSGRYEQYF. The chain combines TRBV6-5 with TRBJ2-7; 14 bases map to TRBD2. This CDR3 has 14 residues. Per the germline V gene, CDR1 is MNHEY and CDR2 is SVGAGI. J was trimmed by 4 bases and V by 6 bases; bases with no gene match: 2.

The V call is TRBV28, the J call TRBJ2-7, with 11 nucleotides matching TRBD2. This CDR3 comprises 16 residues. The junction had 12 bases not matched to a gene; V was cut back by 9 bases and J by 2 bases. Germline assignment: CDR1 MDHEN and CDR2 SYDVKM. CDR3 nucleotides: TGTGCCAGTCAGTTGGGACTAGCGGACCCCCCCTACGAGCAGTACTTC. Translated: CASQLGLADPPYEQYF.

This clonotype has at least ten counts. The CDR3 sequence: CASGLVLNGQPNQPQHF. The CDR3 coding sequence is TGTGCTAGTGGTTTGGTACTTAACGGACAGCCCAATCAGCCCCAGCATTTT. The V gene is TRBV12-5, the J gene TRBJ1-5, with a weak D call TRBD1 (6 bases). The CDR3 totals 17 residues. Germline CDR1 is LGHNT and CDR2 is FRNRAP. Trimming stripped 0 bases from V and 3 bases from J, with 15 bases between.